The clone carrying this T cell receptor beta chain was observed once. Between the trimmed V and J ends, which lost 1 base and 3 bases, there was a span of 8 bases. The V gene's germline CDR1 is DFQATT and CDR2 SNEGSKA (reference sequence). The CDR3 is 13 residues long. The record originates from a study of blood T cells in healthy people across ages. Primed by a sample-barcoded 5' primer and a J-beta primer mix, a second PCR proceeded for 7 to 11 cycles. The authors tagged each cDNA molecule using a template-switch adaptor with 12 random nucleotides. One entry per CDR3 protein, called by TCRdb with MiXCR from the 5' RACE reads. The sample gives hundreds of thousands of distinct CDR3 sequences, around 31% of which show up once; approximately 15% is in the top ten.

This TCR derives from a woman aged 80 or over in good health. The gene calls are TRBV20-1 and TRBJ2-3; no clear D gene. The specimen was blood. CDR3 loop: CSARVTLTDTQYF. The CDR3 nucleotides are TGCAGTGCTAGAGTGACCCTTACAGATACGCAGTATTTT.